Presented here are 10 T cell receptor beta chains from one specimen sequenced in a study of T cell responses to AZD1222 COVID-19 vaccine. The protocol was immunoSEQ multiplex PCR, while the TCRdb copy is restricted to in-frame clones and leaves out a portion. Of about 140,000 clones listed, roughly 91% were seen once; the top ten hold 3.1%. The input for sequencing was peripheral blood, taken 28 days after the second AZD1222 dose. Receptors were obtained from an adult who received the AZD1222 COVID-19 vaccine.

This clone showed up many times. This chain connects TRBV25-1 to TRBJ1-6; weak D call: TRBD1 (5 bases). Germline CDR1 and CDR2: MGHDK and SYGVNS. The V end was cut by 1 base, the J end by 2 bases, with 9 bases between. This CDR3 comprises 16 residues. CDR3 nucleotides: TGTGCCAGCAGTGAATTGGGGGATACCTATAATTCACCCCTCCACTTT. It specifies CASSELGDTYNSPLHF. Full variable domain (rest looked up from reference TRBV25-1 and TRBJ1-6): EADIYQTPRYLVIGTGKKITLECSQTMGHDKMYWYQQDPGMELHLIHYSYGVNSTEKGDLSSESTVSRIRTEHFPLTLESARPSHTSQYLCASSELGDTYNSPLHFGNGTRLTVT.

Here the CDR3 reads CASSFRRGGPYEQYF. The CDR3 coding sequence is TGTGCCAGCAGTTTTAGACGGGGGGGTCCCTACGAGCAGTACTTC. The rearrangement uses TRBV28 and TRBJ2-7; 8 positions match TRBD2. With 3 bases clipped from V and 2 bases from J, the junction kept 6 bases outside the gene matches. Per germline, CDR1 MDHEN and CDR2 SYDVKM. This CDR3 is 15 amino acids long. Drawing the rest from reference TRBV28 and TRBJ2-7, the complete variable domain is DVKVTQSSRYLVKRTGEKVFLECVQDMDHENMFWYRQDPGLGLRLIYFSYDVKMKEKGDIPEGYSVSREKKERFSLILESASTNQTSMYLCASSFRRGGPYEQYFGPGTRLTVT.

The rearrangement uses TRBV24-1 and TRBJ2-7; D remains ambiguous. There are 12 residues in the CDR3. In germline, CDR1 is KGHDR, CDR2 SFDVKD. The ends were cut back, 10 bases at V and 3 bases at J, with 12 bases in the middle. CDR3 region: CATADVYYEQYF. In DNA, the CDR3 is TGTGCCACTGCGGACGTTTACTACGAGCAGTACTTC.

The chain combines TRBV5-1 with TRBJ2-3; 8 bases agree with TRBD2. CDR3 length: 18 amino acids. Per germline, CDR1 SGHRS and CDR2 YFSETQ. After removal of 0 bases from V and 4 bases from J, the junction contained 13 bases not matched to a gene. CDR3 coding DNA: TGCGCCAGCAGCTTGGCGTCGGTCGGGGGGGCCGGAGCAGATACGCAGTATTTT. It codes for CASSLASVGGAGADTQYF. Full variable domain (rest looked up from reference TRBV5-1 and TRBJ2-3): KAGVTQTPRYLIKTRGQQVTLSCSPISGHRSVSWYQQTPGQGLQFLFEYFSETQRNKGNFPGRFSGRQFSNSRSEMNVSTLELGDSALYLCASSLASVGGAGADTQYFGPGTRLTVL.

The chain employs TRBV30 and TRBJ1-6; weak D call: TRBD1 (5 bases). The germline V and J ends were trimmed by 0 bases and 12 bases, with 6 bases remaining between them. Per the germline V gene, CDR1 is GTSNPN and CDR2 is SVGIG (reference sequence). This CDR3 is 11 amino acids long. In DNA form, the CDR3 reads TGTGCCTGGAGTGTTGGGGGACCCCTCCACTTT. Translating gives CAWSVGGPLHF.

This chain connects TRBV19 to TRBJ1-2; D not resolved. The germline CDR1 and CDR2 sequences are LNHDA and SQIVND (reference sequence). The V end lost 5 bases, the J end lost 5 bases, and 18 bases lay between the germline ends. There are 15 residues in the CDR3. The CDR3 here is CASSVGERRQYGYTF. The CDR3 DNA reads as TGTGCCAGTAGTGTCGGTGAGCGGCGTCAGTATGGCTACACCTTC.

The chain employs TRBV19 and TRBJ1-5; D is possibly TRBD1 (5 bases). Germline V lookup: CDR1 LNHDA, CDR2 SQIVND (reference sequence). V lost 7 bases and J 1 base, leaving 11 bases between the germline ends. The length of the CDR3 is 14 residues. CDR3 protein: CASTRRQSNQPQHF. DNA for the CDR3: TGTGCCAGTACCCGTCGACAGAGCAATCAGCCCCAGCATTTT.

This chain links TRBV2 with TRBJ1-2; D is ambiguous. The CDR3 spans 12 residues. Between the trimmed V and J ends, which lost 7 bases and 8 bases, there was a span of 14 bases. The germline gives CDR1 SNHLY, CDR2 FYNNEI. CDR3 DNA sequence: TGTGCCAGCACTCTGGACGGCCTCGGCTACACCTTC. This sequence encodes CASTLDGLGYTF.

The chain combines TRBV25-1 with TRBJ1-2; 7 positions agree with TRBD1. The CDR3 totals 13 residues. Looked up from germline, CDR1 is MGHDK and CDR2 is SYGVNS. Trimming at V came to 4 bases and at J to 3 bases, leaving 2 bases not matched to a gene. The CDR3 DNA is TGTGCCAGCAGTGTTACAGGGGACTATGGCTACACCTTC. This translates into CASSVTGDYGYTF.

V and J are TRBV11-2 and TRBJ2-5; D not certain. The germline V and J ends were trimmed by 6 bases and 1 base, with 12 bases remaining between them. Germline-derived CDR1 and CDR2 are SGHAT and FQNNGV. This CDR3 is built from 14 residues. As DNA, the CDR3 is TGTGCCAGCAGTACTGAGAGGACCCAAGAGACCCAGTACTTC. This translates into CASSTERTQETQYF.